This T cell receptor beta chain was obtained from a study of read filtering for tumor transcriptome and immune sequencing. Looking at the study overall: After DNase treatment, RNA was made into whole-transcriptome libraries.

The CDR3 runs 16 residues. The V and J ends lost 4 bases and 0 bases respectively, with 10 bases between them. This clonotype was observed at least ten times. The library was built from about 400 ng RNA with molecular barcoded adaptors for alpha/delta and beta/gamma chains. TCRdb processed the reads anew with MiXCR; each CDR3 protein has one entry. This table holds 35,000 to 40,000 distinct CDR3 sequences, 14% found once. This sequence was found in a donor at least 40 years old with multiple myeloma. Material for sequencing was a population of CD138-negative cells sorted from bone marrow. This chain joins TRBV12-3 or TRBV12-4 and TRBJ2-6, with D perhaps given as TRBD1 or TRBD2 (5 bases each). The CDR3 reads CASSSGTSSGANVLTF. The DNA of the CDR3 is TGTGCCAGCAGTTCCGGGACCTCCTCTGGGGCCAACGTCCTGACTTTC.